Listed below are T cell receptor beta chains from one sample, sequenced in a study of OX40 agonist ivuxolimab in advanced cancers. The table came from immunoSEQ multiplex PCR; TCRdb's copy has only in-frame clones and leaves some out. Of over 85,000 clones listed, roughly 91% are singletons. Sequencing was performed on CD4+ or CD8+ T cells sorted from blood, taken in a trial of the OX40 agonist ivuxolimab. These receptor sequences come from an adult with an advanced solid tumor such as melanoma, head and neck, liver or kidney cancer. Each CDR3 is given with its conserved first and last residue. The order of the fields is clone size, J gene, V gene, D gene, CDR3 DNA, CDR3 protein. The D gene is left open where the match is weak. Only part of the rows carry a size: once, few, many, or a class if the clone is expanded.

>NA|TRBJ2-7|TRBV7-2|NA
TGTGCCAGCAGTCTCGAGATCGGACCCTACGAGCAGTACTTC
CASSLEIGPYEQYF
>NA|TRBJ2-7|TRBV11-3|NA
TGTGCCAGCAGCTTAAATAAAGAGCGGGTATGGTACGAGCAGTACTTC
CASSLNKERVWYEQYF
>NA|TRBJ1-6|TRBV28|TRBD1
TGTGCCAGCAGTAAGGACAGGGCGGGGGGTTCACCCCTCCACTTT
CASSKDRAGGSPLHF
>NA|TRBJ2-2|TRBV18|NA
TGTGCCAGCTCACCACCGCCCGGGGAGCTGTTTTTT
CASSPPPGELFF
>NA|TRBJ2-3|TRBV6-6|NA
TGTGCCAGCAGTTATATGTCAGCTACAGATACGCAGTATTTT
CASSYMSATDTQYF
>NA|TRBJ1-1|TRBV30|NA
TGTGCCTGGAGTGTACCCACAGGTGAAGCTTTCTTT
CAWSVPTGEAFF
>NA|TRBJ2-3|TRBV11-2|NA
TGTGCCAGCAGCTTAGATGGCAGCACAGATACGCAGTATTTT
CASSLDGSTDTQYF
>NA|TRBJ1-1|TRBV7-8|TRBD1
TGTGCCAGCAGCGCCCGTTCCCTTCAGGGGGCGATTGGTGAAGCTTTCTTT
CASSARSLQGAIGEAFF
>NA|TRBJ2-2|TRBV9|NA
TGTGCCAGCAGCGCCCGGGGGCTAGTCGGGGGCACCGGGGAGCTGTTTTTT
CASSARGLVGGTGELFF
>NA|TRBJ2-1|TRBV4-2|NA
TGTGCCAGCAGCCAACGACTAGAACCTGGATCCTACAATGAGCAGTTCTTC
CASSQRLEPGSYNEQFF
>NA|TRBJ2-7|TRBV19|NA
TGTGCCAGTAGTATGCTCCAGACGAGCACCTACGAGCAGTACTTC
CASSMLQTSTYEQYF
>NA|TRBJ2-3|TRBV7-3|NA
TGTGCCAGCAGCTTACCCAAACGAAAACGGGGGACAGCCGGAGATACGCAGTATTTT
CASSLPKRKRGTAGDTQYF
>NA|TRBJ2-5|TRBV6-1|TRBD2
TGTGCCAGCAGTGAACGAAGGGGGACTAGCGGGAGTCAAGAGACCCAGTACTTC
CASSERRGTSGSQETQYF
>NA|TRBJ2-3|TRBV7-9|TRBD2
TGTGCCTGGACAGCGGGAGGGGAAGATACGCAGTATTTT
CAWTAGGEDTQYF
>NA|TRBJ1-1|TRBV2|NA
TGTGCCAGCAGTGACTCAGGGGAAGCTTTCTTT
CASSDSGEAFF
>NA|TRBJ2-3|TRBV7-8|NA
TGTGCCAGCAGCTTAAGGAGAGGCACAGATACGCAGTATTTT
CASSLRRGTDTQYF
>NA|TRBJ2-4|TRBV28|TRBD1
TGTGCCAGTTCAACAGGGGGACCGACCAAAAACATTCAGTACTTC
CASSTGGPTKNIQYF
>NA|TRBJ2-1|TRBV18|NA
TGTGCCAGCTCACCACTGCAGGGCAGCTCCTACAATGAGCAGTTCTTC
CASSPLQGSSYNEQFF
>NA|TRBJ2-1|TRBV4-2|NA
TGTGCCAGCAGCCAAGATCTCCAGGGCAGTTACAATGAGCAGTTCTTC
CASSQDLQGSYNEQFF
>NA|TRBJ2-5|TRBV11-2|TRBD1
TGTGCCAGCAGCCATCACAGGGGACGAGAGACCCAGTACTTC
CASSHHRGRETQYF
>NA|TRBJ1-1|TRBV5-1|NA
TGCGCCAGCAGCTTGGATTCGGCACCGGGTCGAACTGAAGCTTTCTTT
CASSLDSAPGRTEAFF
>NA|TRBJ2-7|TRBV6-1|NA
TGTGCCAGCAGTGAAGAGAGGCAGGGGTTTTACGAGCAGTACTTC
CASSEERQGFYEQYF
>NA|TRBJ2-1|TRBV7-9|TRBD2
TGTGCCAGCAGCTTAGCGCCGGGAGGGGCCAATGAGCAGTTCTTC
CASSLAPGGANEQFF
>NA|TRBJ2-3|TRBV19|TRBD2
TGTGCCAGTAGTGATACTAGCGGGAGCACAGATACGCAGTATTTT
CASSDTSGSTDTQYF
>NA|TRBJ2-5|TRBV9|NA
TGTGCCAGCAGCGTATCTGGCGGAGAGACCCAGTACTTC
CASSVSGGETQYF
>NA|TRBJ1-1|TRBV7-2|TRBD1
TGTGCCAGCAGCCCAACGACAGGGACGAACACTGAAGCTTTCTTT
CASSPTTGTNTEAFF
>NA|TRBJ2-5|TRBV5-1|NA
TGCGCCAGCAGCAAGCAGACCTCTACAGAGACCCAGTACTTC
CASSKQTSTETQYF
>NA|TRBJ2-5|TRBV7-2|NA
TGTGCCAGCAGCTTAGGTTTCGTTGGGGATACACACTTC
CASSLGFVGDTHF
>NA|TRBJ2-5|TRBV4-2|NA
TGTGCCAGCAGCCAAGTTCTAGCCGGACAAGAGACCCAGTACTTC
CASSQVLAGQETQYF
>NA|TRBJ1-5|TRBV5-8|NA
TGTGCCAGCAGCCAGGACGTCAGTCAGCCCCAGCATTTT
CASSQDVSQPQHF
>few|TRBJ1-5|TRBV19|TRBD1
TGTGCCAGTCGAAACAGGGGGCTTGGGAATCAGCCCCAGCATTTT
CASRNRGLGNQPQHF
>NA|TRBJ1-5|TRBV28|NA
TGTGCCAGCAGCCCATACAGGGAGGCGGATCAGCCCCAGCATTTT
CASSPYREADQPQHF
>NA|TRBJ2-4|TRBV4-1|TRBD2
TGCGCCAGCAGCCAACGTTGGTCGGGAGGTGTTGACATTCAGTACTTC
CASSQRWSGGVDIQYF
>NA|TRBJ1-6|TRBV5-1|NA
TGCGCCAGCACAACGTCTCCCGGGAATAATTCACCCCTCCACTTT
CASTTSPGNNSPLHF
>NA|TRBJ2-1|TRBV11-3|NA
TGTGCCAGCAGCTTAGACTCGGGGCACAATGAGCAGTTCTTC
CASSLDSGHNEQFF
>NA|TRBJ2-3|TRBV27|NA
TGTGCCAGCAGGCCTACTAGCAACACAGATACGCAGTATTTT
CASRPTSNTDTQYF
>NA|TRBJ2-1|TRBV4-3|NA
TGCGCCAGCAGCCAAGAGTTGAACAATGAGCAGTTCTTC
CASSQELNNEQFF
>once|TRBJ1-1|TRBV2|NA
TGTGCCAGCAGAGTTATGAACACTGAAGCTTTCTTT
CASRVMNTEAFF
>NA|TRBJ1-5|TRBV11-3|NA
TGTGCCAGCAGCCTGGGTCCTTGGGGTCAGCCCCAGCATTTT
CASSLGPWGQPQHF
>NA|TRBJ1-4|TRBV7-2|TRBD1
TGTGCCAGCAGAGACAGGGTTGATGAAAAACTGTTTTTT
CASRDRVDEKLFF
>NA|TRBJ2-2|TRBV5-4|NA
TGTGCCAGCAGCAAACAGGGTCGAGGCACCGGGGAGCTGTTTTTT
CASSKQGRGTGELFF
>NA|TRBJ2-5|TRBV11-2|NA
TGTGCCAGCAGCTCCGACCTGAGAAAGACCCAGTACTTC
CASSSDLRKTQYF
>NA|TRBJ1-2|TRBV5-1|NA
TGCGCCAGCAGACCAACCGGCAGGGTCCTTGGCTACACCTTC
CASRPTGRVLGYTF
>NA|TRBJ2-1|TRBV7-9|TRBD1
TGTGCCAGCAGCGGACAGGGCAAGCCCAATGAGCAGTTCTTC
CASSGQGKPNEQFF
>NA|TRBJ2-1|TRBV19|NA
TGTGCCAGTAGTATGGGGGCGGGACAGATGGGTGAGCAGTTCTTC
CASSMGAGQMGEQFF
>once|TRBJ2-3|TRBV6-4|TRBD1
TGTGCCAGCAGTGTTGAGGCAGGGGGCGCAGATACGCAGTATTTT
CASSVEAGGADTQYF